The 28 T cell receptor beta chains below all came from one sample that was sequenced in a study of T-cell reconstitution after alpha-beta-depleted transplantation in children. The TCRbeta library was prepared with unique molecular identifiers. MiXCR, applied by TCRdb to the PCR reads, yields one record per CDR3 protein. The sample contains 400,000 to 450,000 distinct CDR3 sequences, 43% of which appear only once. This specimen consisted of PBMCs, obtained before TCRalphabeta/CD19-depleted stem cell transplant. The receptors were gathered from a girl aged 2-10 years with aplastic anemia, due to receive a stem cell transplant.

This clonotype was observed a few times. The CDR3 DNA reads as TGTGCCAGCAGTTACTCTGTGTTAGCAGCAAACAATGAGCAGTTCTTC. Protein sequence: CASSYSVLAANNEQFF. This sequence joins TRBV6-5 and TRBJ2-1; no reliable D call. This CDR3 is built from 16 residues. The germline CDR1 and CDR2 sequences are MNHEY and SVGAGI. V was shortened by 0 bases and J by 5 bases, with 14 bases between the two germline ends.

This clonotype appeared many times. The rearrangement uses TRBV20-1 and TRBJ2-1, with no clear D. Germline lookup yields CDR1 DFQATT and CDR2 SNEGSKA (reference sequence). The CDR3 totals 13 residues. V gave up 3 bases and J gave up 7 bases, with 13 bases separating them. The CDR3 DNA reads TGCAGTGCTAGCCGGCCTGCCCCAAATGAGCAGTTCTTC. Protein product: CSASRPAPNEQFF.

This sequence joins TRBV25-1 and TRBJ2-3; D may be TRBD1 (5 bases). The ends were cut back, 7 bases at V and 5 bases at J, with 10 bases in the middle. The CDR3 is made up of 12 amino acids. CDR1 is MGHDK and CDR2 is SYGVNS in the germline V gene. The CDR3 region is CASNQQGDTQYF. CDR3 nucleotides: TGTGCCAGCAACCAGCAGGGAGATACGCAGTATTTT. Filled out from reference TRBV25-1 and TRBJ2-3, the complete variable domain reads EADIYQTPRYLVIGTGKKITLECSQTMGHDKMYWYQQDPGMELHLIHYSYGVNSTEKGDLSSESTVSRIRTEHFPLTLESARPSHTSQYLCASNQQGDTQYFGPGTRLTVL.

The V gene is TRBV20-1, the J gene TRBJ2-7, with TRBD2 as a possible D gene (6 bases). Germline loops: CDR1 DFQATT, CDR2 SNEGSKA (reference sequence). This CDR3 comprises 14 residues. V was cut by 1 base and J by 5 bases, with 15 bases left in between. This chain's CDR3 is CSARGMHGSHEQYF. DNA for the CDR3: TGCAGTGCTAGAGGGATGCACGGGAGCCACGAGCAGTACTTC.

In regard to this clonotype: One end of the junction does not line up with germline, which may come from a read error. V usage is TRBV28 and J usage is TRBJ2-3; D gene uncertain. Per the germline V gene, CDR1 is MDHEN and CDR2 is SYDVKM. The CDR3 spans 14 residues. The CDR3 region is CAISSPSPPDTQYF. The CDR3 nucleotides read TGTGCCATCAGTTCACCCTCCCCCCCGGATACGCAGTATTTT.

This chain uses TRBV19 with TRBJ1-5; TRBD1 matches 9 bases. The CDR3 loop spans 15 amino acids. V lost 4 bases to trimming and J lost 6 bases; unmatched junction nucleotides: 7. Looked up from germline, CDR1 is LNHDA and CDR2 is SQIVND (reference sequence). The CDR3 protein is CASSRGTGFRQPQHF. CDR3 sequence (DNA): TGTGCCAGTAGTAGAGGGACAGGGTTCCGTCAGCCCCAGCATTTT.

The V and J genes are TRBV12-3 or TRBV12-4 and TRBJ2-4; 7 bases match TRBD1. V gave up 5 bases and J gave up 0 bases; unmatched junction bases: 1. This CDR3 region has 14 residues. The CDR3 nucleotides are TGTGCCAGCAGTGACAGGGTAGCCAAAAACATTCAGTACTTC. Translation: CASSDRVAKNIQYF.

This clonotype was detected ten times or more. The V gene is TRBV4-2, the J gene TRBJ1-1; TRBD1 is a possible D gene (5 bases). Deletions cut 0 bases from V and 5 bases from J, with 19 bases between. Germline V lookup: CDR1 LGHNA, CDR2 YNFKEQ. This CDR3 is 17 amino acids long. The CDR3 loop reads CASSQDREGRVGTEAFF. CDR3 nucleotides: TGTGCCAGCAGCCAAGATCGTGAGGGCAGGGTCGGGACTGAAGCTTTCTTT.

The gene calls are TRBV7-9 and TRBJ2-2; D is possibly TRBD1 or TRBD2 (5 bases each). From germline, CDR1 is SEHNR and CDR2 FQNEAQ (reference sequence). The V and J ends lost 5 bases and 5 bases respectively, with 15 bases between them. The CDR3 length is 15 residues. Here the CDR3 reads CASSSPGAATGELFF. The CDR3 DNA reads as TGTGCCAGCAGCAGTCCCGGGGCCGCGACCGGGGAGCTGTTTTTT.

This clonotype showed up just a few times. The chain combines TRBV20-1 with TRBJ2-1, with 11 bases matching TRBD2. J was trimmed by 5 bases and V by 6 bases; bases with no gene match: 12. CDR1 DFQATT and CDR2 SNEGSKA come from the germline V gene (reference sequence). This CDR3 contains 16 residues. CDR3 coding DNA: TGCAGTGCCTTCGAGCTAGCGGGAGGCGGGAACAATGAGCAGTTCTTC. Amino acids: CSAFELAGGGNNEQFF.

The chain combines TRBV5-1 with TRBJ2-2; TRBD1 is a possible D gene (6 bases). V was clipped by 1 base and J by 0 bases, with 7 bases between them. The CDR3 has 15 amino acids. Germline V gene lookup returns CDR1 SGHRS and CDR2 YFSETQ. CDR3 coding DNA: TGCGCCAGCAGCTTGCCAGGGGCGAACACCGGGGAGCTGTTTTTT. It specifies CASSLPGANTGELFF. Full variable domain (rest looked up from reference TRBV5-1 and TRBJ2-2): KAGVTQTPRYLIKTRGQQVTLSCSPISGHRSVSWYQQTPGQGLQFLFEYFSETQRNKGNFPGRFSGRQFSNSRSEMNVSTLELGDSALYLCASSLPGANTGELFFGEGSRLTVL.

The chain joins TRBV5-6 to TRBJ1-1; TRBD1 is a possible D gene (6 bases). The CDR3 runs 13 residues. Germline V gene lookup returns CDR1 SGHDT and CDR2 YYEEEE. V dropped 4 bases and J dropped 4 bases, with 11 bases sitting between them. In DNA, the CDR3 is TGTGCCAGCAGCGAAGAGGGGGTCACTGAAGCTTTCTTT. This translates into CASSEEGVTEAFF.

The chain uses TRBV5-1 and TRBJ2-3; TRBD1 agrees at 7 bases. Germline CDR1 reads SGHRS; CDR2 reads YFSETQ. This CDR3 is built from 13 residues. J gave up 3 bases and V 4 bases, and 2 bases lay outside the gene matches. CDR3 sequence (DNA): TGCGCCAGCAGCACACAGGGGACAGATACGCAGTATTTT. Its translation: CASSTQGTDTQYF.

The sample holds one count of this clonotype. This chain connects TRBV15 to TRBJ2-7; a possible D gene is TRBD2 (6 bases). The V end lost 3 bases, the J end lost 5 bases, and 11 bases lay between the germline ends. The CDR3 has 13 residues. From germline, CDR1 is LNHNV and CDR2 YYDKDF (reference sequence). The CDR3: CATSRSGGNEQYF. The CDR3 DNA sequence: TGTGCCACCAGCAGGAGTGGGGGGAACGAGCAGTACTTC. Variable domain in full (rest from reference TRBV15 and TRBJ2-7): DAMVIQNPRYQVTQFGKPVTLSCSQTLNHNVMYWYQQKSSQAPKLLFHYYDKDFNNEADTPDNFQSRRPNTSFCFLDIRSPGLGDTAMYLCATSRSGGNEQYFGPGTRLTVT.

The chain is built from TRBV2 and TRBJ1-2; 7 nucleotides match TRBD1. With 6 bases clipped from V and 3 bases from J, the junction kept 7 bases outside the gene matches. The germline CDR1 and CDR2 sequences are SNHLY and FYNNEI. The CDR3 consists of 14 residues. The DNA of the CDR3 is TGTGCCAGCAGGACCAGGGGGGTTGACTATGGCTACACCTTC. It encodes CASRTRGVDYGYTF.

The chain combines TRBV20-1 with TRBJ2-7; TRBD2 might be the D (6 bases). V dropped 7 bases and J dropped 2 bases, with 21 bases sitting between them. CDR1 and CDR2 from the germline V gene are DFQATT and SNEGSKA (reference sequence). This CDR3 has 15 amino acids. The CDR3 spells CSGVPSSGTPYEQYF. The CDR3 DNA is TGCAGTGGGGTCCCCAGTAGCGGCACCCCCTACGAGCAGTACTTC.

This clonotype was observed a handful of times. One end of the junction is discordant with germline, which a read error may explain. The chain carries TRBV5-1 and TRBJ2-3; tentative D call: TRBD2 (6 bases). CDR1 SGHRS and CDR2 YFSETQ come from the germline V gene. The CDR3 length is 16 residues. The DNA of the CDR3 is TGCCCCAGCAGCCCTGATCCGGGACTTCGCGGTAGTACGCAGTATTTT. Its translation: CPSSPDPGLRGSTQYF.

There are many counts of this clonotype. The chain uses TRBV29-1 and TRBJ2-7; no firm D call. The CDR3 is 13 amino acids. CDR1 is SQVTM, CDR2 ANQGSEA, per germline. Trimming took 3 bases from V and 2 from J, leaving 11 bases between them. CDR3 in DNA: TGCAGCGTTGAGGGCCAGAGCCCCTACGAGCAGTACTTC. The encoded protein is CSVEGQSPYEQYF.

The chain carries TRBV28 and TRBJ2-3; the match to TRBD1 covers 7 bases. Germline trimming cut 3 bases from V and 0 bases from J; bases unmatched to any gene: 9. From germline, CDR1 is MDHEN and CDR2 SYDVKM. This CDR3 is 17 amino acids long. CDR3 protein: CASSFPGTEASTDTQYF. The CDR3 DNA reads as TGTGCCAGCAGTTTCCCCGGGACAGAGGCTAGCACAGATACGCAGTATTTT.

The V gene is TRBV10-3, the J gene TRBJ2-7, with D perhaps TRBD2 (6 bases). This CDR3 is 11 amino acids long. The germline gives CDR1 ENHRY, CDR2 SYGVKD. Trimming left V 4 bases short and J 5 bases short, with 6 bases between. This CDR3 is CAISGRDEQYF. CDR3 in DNA: TGTGCCATCAGTGGGAGGGACGAGCAGTACTTC.

A few counts support this clonotype. V usage is TRBV29-1 and J usage is TRBJ2-7; D is uncertain. CDR1 is SQVTM and CDR2 is ANQGSEA in the germline V gene. The CDR3 totals 10 residues. V was shortened by 4 bases and J by 1 base, with 2 bases between the two germline ends. In DNA, the CDR3 is TGCAGCGTTGTTTCCTACGAGCAGTACTTC. This gives the protein CSVVSYEQYF.

V gene TRBV7-9 combines with J gene TRBJ2-7; 12 bases agree with TRBD2. Germline V gene sequence: CDR1 SEHNR, CDR2 FQNEAQ (reference sequence). The CDR3 is made up of 15 amino acids. V was clipped by 4 bases and J by 8 bases; unmatched bases: 9. The CDR3 loop reads CASSSRLAGEWQQYF. The CDR3 nucleotides are TGTGCCAGCAGCTCCCGACTAGCGGGAGAGTGGCAGCAGTACTTC.

This chain connects TRBV29-1 to TRBJ1-1; TRBD1 might be the D (5 bases). The CDR3 runs 13 residues. Trimming removed 7 bases from V and 1 base from J, with 13 bases in between. Germline lookup yields CDR1 SQVTM and CDR2 ANQGSEA. This CDR3 is CSGGGRQNTEAFF. The CDR3 bases are TGCAGCGGGGGGGGACGGCAGAACACTGAAGCTTTCTTT.

Of note for this clonotype: This may be a read error, as it is one base from a much larger clone. This chain connects TRBV20-1 to TRBJ2-3; D is undetermined. The germline gives CDR1 DFQATT, CDR2 SNEGSKA (reference sequence). This CDR3 is 13 amino acids long. The CDR3 nucleotides read TGCAGTCCTAGAAGGAGTATTACAGATACGCAGTATTTT. Residues: CSPRRSITDTQYF.

V is TRBV28 and J is TRBJ1-2; D gene uncertain. Trimming pared 6 bases from V and 1 base from J, leaving 12 bases between. Germline V gene sequence: CDR1 MDHEN, CDR2 SYDVKM. The CDR3 totals 14 residues. The CDR3: CASSTLRVNYGYTF. CDR3 nucleotides: TGTGCCAGCAGCACCCTGCGGGTTAACTATGGCTACACCTTC.

There are many counts of this clonotype. J is TRBJ2-5 and V is TRBV11-2, with 14 bases lining up with TRBD2. V lost 1 base, J lost 5 bases, and 9 bases stayed unmatched. The CDR3 totals 18 residues. Germline V CDR1 and CDR2: SGHAT, FQNNGV. The CDR3 nucleotides are TGTGCCAGCAGCTTAGGTTTGACTAGCGGGAGGGCCCGGGAGACCCAGTACTTC. Encoded protein: CASSLGLTSGRARETQYF.

This clonotype was seen a few times. CDR3 sequence: CASSVVPQETQYF. CDR3 DNA sequence: TGTGCCAGCAGCGTAGTCCCACAAGAGACCCAGTACTTC. The chain employs TRBV9 and TRBJ2-5; the D is unclear. Trimming took 0 bases from V and 2 from J, leaving 5 bases between them. CDR3 size: 13 residues. Germline CDR1 and CDR2: SGDLS and YYNGEE. Supplemented by reference TRBV9 and TRBJ2-5, the full variable domain reads DSGVTQTPKHLITATGQRVTLRCSPRSGDLSVYWYQQSLDQGLQFLIQYYNGEERAKGNILERFSAQQFPDLHSELNLSSLELGDSALYFCASSVVPQETQYFGPGTRLLVL.

Regarding this clonotype: A junction boundary mismatches the germline segment, possibly from a read error. This chain connects TRBV12-3 or TRBV12-4 to TRBJ2-7; possibly TRBD1 for D (5 bases). CDR3 length: 14 residues. CDR3 in amino acids: CASSLQALSYEQSF. DNA for the CDR3: TGTGCCAGTAGTTTACAGGCTCTCTCCTACGAGCAGTCCTTC.